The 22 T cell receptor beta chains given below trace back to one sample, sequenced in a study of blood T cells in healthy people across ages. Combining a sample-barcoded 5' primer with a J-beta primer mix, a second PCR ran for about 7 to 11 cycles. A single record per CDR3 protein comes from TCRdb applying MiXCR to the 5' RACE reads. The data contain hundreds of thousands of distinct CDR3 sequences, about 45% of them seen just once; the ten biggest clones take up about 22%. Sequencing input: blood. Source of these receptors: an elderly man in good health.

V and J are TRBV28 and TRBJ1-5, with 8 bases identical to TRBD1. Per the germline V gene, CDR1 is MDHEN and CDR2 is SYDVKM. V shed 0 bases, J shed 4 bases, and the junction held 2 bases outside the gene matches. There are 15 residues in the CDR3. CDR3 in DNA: TGTGCCAGCAGTTTATGGGGGGACAGGAATCAGCCCCAGCATTTT. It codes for CASSLWGDRNQPQHF.

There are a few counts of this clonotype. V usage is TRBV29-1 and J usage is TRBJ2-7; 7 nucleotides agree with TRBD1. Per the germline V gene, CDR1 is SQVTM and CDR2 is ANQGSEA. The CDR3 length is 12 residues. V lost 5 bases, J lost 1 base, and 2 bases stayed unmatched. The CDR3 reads CSVRTGSYEQYF. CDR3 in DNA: TGCAGCGTTCGGACAGGTTCCTACGAGCAGTACTTC.

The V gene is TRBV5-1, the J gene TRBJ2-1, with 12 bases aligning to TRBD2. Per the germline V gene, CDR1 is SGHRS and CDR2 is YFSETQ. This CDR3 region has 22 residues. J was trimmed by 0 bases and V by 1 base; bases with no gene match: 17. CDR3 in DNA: TGCGCCAGCAGCTTGCCGGGCGCTCGGACTAGCGGGGACCCTAGCTCCTACAATGAGCAGTTCTTC. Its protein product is CASSLPGARTSGDPSSYNEQFF.

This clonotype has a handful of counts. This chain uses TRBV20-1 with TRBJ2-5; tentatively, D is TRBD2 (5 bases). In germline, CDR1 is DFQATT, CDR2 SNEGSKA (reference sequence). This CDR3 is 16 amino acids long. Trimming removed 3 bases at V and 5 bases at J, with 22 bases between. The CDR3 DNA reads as TGCAGTGCTAGGGGTAGCGAAAGCGGAGGAAAGGAGACCCAGTACTTC. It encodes CSARGSESGGKETQYF.

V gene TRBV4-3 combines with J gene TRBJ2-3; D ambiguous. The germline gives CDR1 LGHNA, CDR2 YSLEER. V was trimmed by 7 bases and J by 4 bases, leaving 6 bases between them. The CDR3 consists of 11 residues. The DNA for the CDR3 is TGCGCCAGCAAAAGTTCAGATACGCAGTATTTT. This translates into CASKSSDTQYF.

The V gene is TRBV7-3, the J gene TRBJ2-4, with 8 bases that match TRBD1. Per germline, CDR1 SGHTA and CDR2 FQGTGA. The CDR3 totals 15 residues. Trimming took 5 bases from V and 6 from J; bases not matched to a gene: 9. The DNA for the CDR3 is TGTGCCAGCAGCGCCGACAGGGGTTCGACAAACATTCAGTACTTC. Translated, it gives CASSADRGSTNIQYF.

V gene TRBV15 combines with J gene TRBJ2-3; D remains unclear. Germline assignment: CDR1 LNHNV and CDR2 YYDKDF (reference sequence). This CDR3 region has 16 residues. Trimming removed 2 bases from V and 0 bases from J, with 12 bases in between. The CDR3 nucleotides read TGTGCCACCAGCAGAAATCCAGGACGAAGCACAGATACGCAGTATTTT. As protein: CATSRNPGRSTDTQYF.

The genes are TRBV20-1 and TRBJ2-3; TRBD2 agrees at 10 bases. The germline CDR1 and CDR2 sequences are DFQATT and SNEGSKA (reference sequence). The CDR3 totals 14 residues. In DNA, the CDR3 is TGCAGCATACCTCTAGCGGGGGTCATAGATACGCAGTATTTT. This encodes CSIPLAGVIDTQYF.

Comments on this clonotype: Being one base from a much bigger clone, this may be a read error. The CDR3 protein is CASRTEQGAYNEQYF. The CDR3, as DNA: TGTGCCAGCAGGACTGAACAGGGGGCTTACAATGAGCAGTACTTC. This chain links TRBV6-5 with TRBJ2-7; 9 bases are shared with TRBD1. Germline V CDR1 and CDR2: MNHEY, SVGAGI. The junction had 13 bases not matched to a gene; V was cut back by 6 bases and J by 7 bases. The CDR3 totals 15 residues.

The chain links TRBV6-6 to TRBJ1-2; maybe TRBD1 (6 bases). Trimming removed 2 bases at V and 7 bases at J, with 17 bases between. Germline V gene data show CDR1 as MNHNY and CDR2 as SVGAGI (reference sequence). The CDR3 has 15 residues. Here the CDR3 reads CASSYGAEVGGGYTF. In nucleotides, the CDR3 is TGTGCCAGCAGTTACGGAGCTGAGGTAGGGGGTGGCTACACCTTC.

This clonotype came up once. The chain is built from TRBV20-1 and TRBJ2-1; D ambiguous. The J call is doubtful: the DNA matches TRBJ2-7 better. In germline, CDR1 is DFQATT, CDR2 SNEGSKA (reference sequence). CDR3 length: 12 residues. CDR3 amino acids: CSFQQRYDEQYF. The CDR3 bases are TGCAGTTTCCAGCAACGGTACGACGAGCAGTACTTC.

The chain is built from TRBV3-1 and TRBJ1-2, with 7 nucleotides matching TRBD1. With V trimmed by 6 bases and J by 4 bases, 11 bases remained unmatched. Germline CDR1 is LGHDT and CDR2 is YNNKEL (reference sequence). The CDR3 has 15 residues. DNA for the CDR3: TGTGCCAGCAGTCAACCTCACAGGGGTGGCTATGGCTACACCTTC. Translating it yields CASSQPHRGGYGYTF.

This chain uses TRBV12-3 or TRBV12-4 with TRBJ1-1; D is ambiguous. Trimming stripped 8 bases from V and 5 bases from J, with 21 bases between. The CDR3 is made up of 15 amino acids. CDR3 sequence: CASDSRSEGWTEAFF. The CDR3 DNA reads TGTGCCAGCGACTCCCGAAGCGAGGGCTGGACTGAAGCTTTCTTT.

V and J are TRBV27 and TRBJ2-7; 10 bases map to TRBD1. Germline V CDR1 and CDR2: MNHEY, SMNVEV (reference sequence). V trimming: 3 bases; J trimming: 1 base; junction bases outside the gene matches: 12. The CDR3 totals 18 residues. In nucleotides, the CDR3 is TGTGCCAGCAGTTTTGGAGGGGACAGGGGAGTAAGTTCCTACGAGCAGTACTTC. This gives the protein CASSFGGDRGVSSYEQYF.

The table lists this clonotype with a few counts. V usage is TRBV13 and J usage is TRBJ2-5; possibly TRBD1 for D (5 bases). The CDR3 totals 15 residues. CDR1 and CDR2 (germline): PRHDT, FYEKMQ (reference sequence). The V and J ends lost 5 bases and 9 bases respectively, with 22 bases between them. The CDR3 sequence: CASSTSGLGKRPQYF. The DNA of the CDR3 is TGTGCCAGCAGCACCTCAGGGCTGGGCAAGAGACCCCAGTACTTC.

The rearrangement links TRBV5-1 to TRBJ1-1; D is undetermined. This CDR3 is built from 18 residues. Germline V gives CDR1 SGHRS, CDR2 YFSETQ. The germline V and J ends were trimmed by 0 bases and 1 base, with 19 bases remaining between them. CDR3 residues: CASSLAVGRGDRNTEAFF. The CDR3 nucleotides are TGCGCCAGCAGCTTGGCCGTGGGTCGAGGCGATCGGAACACTGAAGCTTTCTTT.

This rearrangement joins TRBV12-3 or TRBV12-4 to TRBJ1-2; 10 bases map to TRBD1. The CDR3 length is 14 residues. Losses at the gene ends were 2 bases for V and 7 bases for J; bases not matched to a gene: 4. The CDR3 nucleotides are TGTGCCAGCAGTTTACTGGGGACAGGGGCTGGCTACACCTTC. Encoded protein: CASSLLGTGAGYTF.

As DNA, the CDR3 is TGTGCCAGCAGTTTAAGTCGGGTGCTGGCTTTCTTT. Its translation is CASSLSRVLAFF. The gene calls are TRBV28 and TRBJ1-1; D uncertain. V dropped 2 bases and J dropped 11 bases, with 12 bases sitting between them. CDR1 and CDR2 (germline): MDHEN, SYDVKM. The length of the CDR3 is 12 residues.

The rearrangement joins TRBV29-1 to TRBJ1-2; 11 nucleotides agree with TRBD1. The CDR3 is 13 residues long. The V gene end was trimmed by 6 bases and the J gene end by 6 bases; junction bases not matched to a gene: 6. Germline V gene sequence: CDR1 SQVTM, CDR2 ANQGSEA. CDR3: CSVRGTGGDGYTF. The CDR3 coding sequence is TGCAGCGTCCGAGGGACAGGGGGTGATGGCTACACCTTC.

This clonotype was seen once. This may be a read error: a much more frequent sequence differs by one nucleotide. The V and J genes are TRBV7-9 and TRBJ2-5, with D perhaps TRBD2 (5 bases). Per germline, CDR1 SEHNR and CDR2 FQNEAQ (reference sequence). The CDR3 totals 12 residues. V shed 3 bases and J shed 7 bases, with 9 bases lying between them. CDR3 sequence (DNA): TGTGCCAGCAGCTTTTTCGGAGGGACCCAGTACTTC. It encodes CASSFFGGTQYF.

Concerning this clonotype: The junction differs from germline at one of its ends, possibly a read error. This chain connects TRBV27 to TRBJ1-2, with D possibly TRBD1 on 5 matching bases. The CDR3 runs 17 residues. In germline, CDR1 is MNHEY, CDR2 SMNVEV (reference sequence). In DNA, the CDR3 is TGTGCCACCAGTCCCGGGTTGGGAGGACCCACAGGCTATGGCTACACCTTC. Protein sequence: CATSPGLGGPTGYGYTF.

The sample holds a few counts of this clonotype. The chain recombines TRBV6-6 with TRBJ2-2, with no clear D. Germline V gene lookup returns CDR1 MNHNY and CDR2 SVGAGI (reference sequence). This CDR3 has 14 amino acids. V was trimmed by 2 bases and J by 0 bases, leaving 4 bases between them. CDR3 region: CASSYDTNTGELFF. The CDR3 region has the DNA TGTGCCAGCAGTTACGATACGAACACCGGGGAGCTGTTTTTT.